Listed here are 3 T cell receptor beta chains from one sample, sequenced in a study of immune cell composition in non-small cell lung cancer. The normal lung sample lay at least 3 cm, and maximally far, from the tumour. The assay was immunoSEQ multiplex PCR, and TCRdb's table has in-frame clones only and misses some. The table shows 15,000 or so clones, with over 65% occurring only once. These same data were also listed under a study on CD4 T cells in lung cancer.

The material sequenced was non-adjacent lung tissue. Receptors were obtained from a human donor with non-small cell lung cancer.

The CDR3 DNA follows: TGTGCCAGCAGCCTACCTATGGGGGCCTCTGGAAACACCATATATTTT. This encodes CASSLPMGASGNTIYF. V usage is TRBV5-6 and J usage is TRBJ1-3; a possible D gene is TRBD1 (6 bases). The CDR3 covers 16 residues. V lost 4 bases and J lost 0, with 14 bases in between. Germline V CDR1 and CDR2: SGHDT, YYEEEE.

The CDR3 loop reads CASTSRRGHYNSPLHF. The CDR3 DNA follows: TGTGCCAGCACCTCCCGGAGGGGGCACTATAATTCACCCCTCCACTTT. The V gene is TRBV5-6, the J gene TRBJ1-6; 7 bases agree with TRBD1. The CDR3 totals 16 residues. The ends lost 6 bases at V and 3 bases at J; junction bases unmatched: 9. Germline-derived CDR1 and CDR2 are SGHDT and YYEEEE.

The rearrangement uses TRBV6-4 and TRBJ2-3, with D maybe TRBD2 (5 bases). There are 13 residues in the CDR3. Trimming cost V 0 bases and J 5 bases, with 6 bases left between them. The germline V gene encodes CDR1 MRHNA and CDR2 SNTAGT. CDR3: CASSDSSEDTQYF. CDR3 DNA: TGTGCCAGCAGTGACTCTAGCGAAGATACGCAGTATTTT.